What follows are 9 T cell receptor beta chains derived from one specimen sequenced in a study of response to subunit inactivated influenza vaccine. TCRdb reprocessed the RT-PCR reads with MiXCR, giving one entry per CDR3 protein. This sample has approximately 530,000 distinct CDR3 sequences, with 7.5% to 8.5% found just once. The material was PBMCs from blood, obtained less than 25 months after vaccination. The receptors shown here come from a man aged 50-75 years who received an inactivated influenza vaccine.

This clonotype was counted ten times or more. CDR3 sequence: CASSFGQAGIQYF. CDR3 in DNA: TGTGCCAGCAGCTTCGGACAGGCGGGCATTCAGTACTTC. The chain links TRBV28 to TRBJ2-4; 7 positions match TRBD1. Germline trimming cut 6 bases from V and 9 bases from J; bases unmatched to any gene: 8. Per the germline V gene, CDR1 is MDHEN and CDR2 is SYDVKM. CDR3 length equals 13 residues.

CDR3 amino acids: CASSQEEHRGNTIYF. CDR3 DNA sequence: TGTGCCAGCAGCCAAGAAGAACACAGAGGAAACACCATATATTTT. The chain employs TRBV3-1 and TRBJ1-3; no firm D call. This CDR3 region has 15 residues. V was shortened by 0 bases and J by 4 bases, with 10 bases between the two germline ends. Germline CDR1 LGHDT, CDR2 YNNKEL (reference sequence).

Only a few counts were recorded for this clonotype. The chain links TRBV20-1 to TRBJ1-5, with D tentatively TRBD1 (5 bases). Trimming shortened V by 2 bases and J by 6 bases, and 14 bases separated the two germline ends. The germline V gene encodes CDR1 DFQATT and CDR2 SNEGSKA (reference sequence). The length of the CDR3 is 14 residues. CDR3 bases: TGCAGTGCTAGAACCCAGATCGGGGGTCAGCCCCAGCATTTT. Protein product: CSARTQIGGQPQHF.

The V call is TRBV2, the J call TRBJ1-6, with D hard to call. This CDR3 is built from 15 residues. Germline loops: CDR1 SNHLY, CDR2 FYNNEI. Deletions cut 6 bases from V and 0 bases from J, with 9 bases between. DNA for the CDR3: TGTGCCAGCAGAGCAGAGAGCTCCTATAATTCACCCCTCCACTTT. Its translation: CASRAESSYNSPLHF.

The V gene is TRBV20-1, the J gene TRBJ2-4; D perhaps matches TRBD2 (5 bases). The CDR3 has 17 residues. The ends were cut back, 5 bases at V and 2 bases at J, with 22 bases in the middle. Germline V lookup: CDR1 DFQATT, CDR2 SNEGSKA (reference sequence). The CDR3 region is CSAPLKTRVGTKNIQYF. DNA of the CDR3: TGCAGTGCTCCCCTTAAAACTAGGGTCGGAACCAAAAACATTCAGTACTTC.

Here the CDR3 reads CSARPSGQQIYEQYF. The CDR3 DNA is TGCAGTGCTAGACCTTCCGGACAGCAGATATACGAGCAGTACTTC. The gene calls are TRBV20-1 and TRBJ2-7; perhaps TRBD1 as D (6 bases). The CDR3 covers 15 residues. Germline loops: CDR1 DFQATT, CDR2 SNEGSKA (reference sequence). Trimming left V 2 bases short and J 4 bases short, with 18 bases between.

This clonotype turned up a few times. The chain employs TRBV7-9 and TRBJ2-7; either TRBD1 or TRBD2 may supply D (5 bases each). The CDR3 spans 15 residues. Germline-derived CDR1 and CDR2 are SEHNR and FQNEAQ (reference sequence). V lost 1 base, J lost 3 bases, and 13 bases lay in between. The CDR3 loop reads CASSLGGPRGYEQYF. CDR3 DNA: TGTGCCAGCAGCTTAGGGGGACCCCGGGGCTACGAGCAGTACTTC.

Many counts were recorded for this clonotype. The V and J genes are TRBV20-1 and TRBJ2-7, with no clear D. The CDR3 is 13 residues long. The germline CDR1 and CDR2 sequences are DFQATT and SNEGSKA (reference sequence). V gave up 3 bases and J gave up 0 bases, with 9 bases separating them. Here the CDR3 reads CSASRALSYEQYF. CDR3 nucleotide sequence: TGCAGTGCTAGTCGAGCGCTCTCCTACGAGCAGTACTTC.

The CDR3 region has the DNA TGTGCCAGCAGTGAATCCTGGGACACTGAAGCTTTCTTT. Translation: CASSESWDTEAFF. The rearrangement joins TRBV6-1 to TRBJ1-1; D not resolved. The V end was cut by 2 bases, the J end by 3 bases, with 7 bases between. Germline loops: CDR1 MNHNS, CDR2 SASEGT. CDR3 length: 13 residues.